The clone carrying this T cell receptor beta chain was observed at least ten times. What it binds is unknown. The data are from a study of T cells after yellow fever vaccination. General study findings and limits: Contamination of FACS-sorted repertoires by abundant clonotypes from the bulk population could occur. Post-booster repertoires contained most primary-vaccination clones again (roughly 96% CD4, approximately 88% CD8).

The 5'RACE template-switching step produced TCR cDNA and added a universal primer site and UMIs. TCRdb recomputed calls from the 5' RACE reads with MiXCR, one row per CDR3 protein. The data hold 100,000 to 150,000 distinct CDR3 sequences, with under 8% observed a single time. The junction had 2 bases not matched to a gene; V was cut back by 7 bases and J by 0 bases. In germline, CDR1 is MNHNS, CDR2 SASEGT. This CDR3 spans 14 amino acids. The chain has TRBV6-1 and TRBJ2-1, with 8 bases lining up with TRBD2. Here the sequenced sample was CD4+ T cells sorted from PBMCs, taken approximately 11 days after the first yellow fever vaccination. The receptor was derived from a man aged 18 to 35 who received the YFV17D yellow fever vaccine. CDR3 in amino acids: CASIAGSSYNEQFF. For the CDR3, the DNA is TGTGCCAGCATAGCGGGGAGCTCCTACAATGAGCAGTTCTTC.